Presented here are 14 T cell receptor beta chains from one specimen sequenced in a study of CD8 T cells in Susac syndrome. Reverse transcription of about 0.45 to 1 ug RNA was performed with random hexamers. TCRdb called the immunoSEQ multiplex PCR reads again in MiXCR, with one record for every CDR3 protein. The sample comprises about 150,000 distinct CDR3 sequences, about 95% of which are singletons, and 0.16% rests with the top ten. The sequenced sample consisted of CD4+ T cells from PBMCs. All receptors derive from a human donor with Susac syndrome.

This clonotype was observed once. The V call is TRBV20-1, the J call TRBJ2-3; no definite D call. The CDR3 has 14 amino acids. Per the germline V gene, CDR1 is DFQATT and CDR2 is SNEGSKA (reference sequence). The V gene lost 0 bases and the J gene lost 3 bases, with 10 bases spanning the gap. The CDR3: CSARDRIVTDTQYF. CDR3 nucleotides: TGCAGTGCTAGAGATCGGATCGTAACAGATACGCAGTATTTT.

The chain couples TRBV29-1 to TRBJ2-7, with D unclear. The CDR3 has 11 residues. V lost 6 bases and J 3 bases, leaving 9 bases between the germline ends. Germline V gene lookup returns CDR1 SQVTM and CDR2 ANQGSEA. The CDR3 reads CSVNPGYEQYF. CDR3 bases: TGCAGCGTGAACCCGGGCTACGAGCAGTACTTC.

The DNA for the CDR3 is TGTGCCAGCAGGCCACTAGCGGGGGGCCAGTACAATGAGCAGTTCTTC. Residues: CASRPLAGGQYNEQFF. The chain employs TRBV7-9 and TRBJ2-1, with 12 bases lining up with TRBD2. V shed 6 bases, J shed 4 bases, and the junction held 7 bases outside the gene matches. Germline CDR1 SEHNR, CDR2 FQNEAQ (reference sequence). This CDR3 has 16 residues.

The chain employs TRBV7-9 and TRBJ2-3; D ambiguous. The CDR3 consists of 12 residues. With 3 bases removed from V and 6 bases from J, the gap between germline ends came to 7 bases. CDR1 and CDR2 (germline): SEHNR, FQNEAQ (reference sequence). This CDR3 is CASSFAPDTQYF. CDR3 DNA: TGTGCCAGCAGCTTTGCCCCGGATACGCAGTATTTT.

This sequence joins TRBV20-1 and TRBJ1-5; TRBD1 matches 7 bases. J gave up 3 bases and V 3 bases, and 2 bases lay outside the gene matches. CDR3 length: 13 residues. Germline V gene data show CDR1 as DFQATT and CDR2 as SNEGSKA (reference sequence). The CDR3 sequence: CSASTGVNQPQHF. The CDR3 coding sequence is TGCAGTGCTAGCACAGGGGTCAATCAGCCCCAGCATTTT.

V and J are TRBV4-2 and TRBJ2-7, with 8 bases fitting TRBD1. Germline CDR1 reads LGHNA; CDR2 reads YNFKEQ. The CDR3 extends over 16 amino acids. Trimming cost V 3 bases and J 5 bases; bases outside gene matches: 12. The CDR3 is CASSHLLGQGIDEQYF. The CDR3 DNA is TGTGCCAGCAGCCACCTTCTCGGACAGGGAATCGACGAGCAGTACTTC.

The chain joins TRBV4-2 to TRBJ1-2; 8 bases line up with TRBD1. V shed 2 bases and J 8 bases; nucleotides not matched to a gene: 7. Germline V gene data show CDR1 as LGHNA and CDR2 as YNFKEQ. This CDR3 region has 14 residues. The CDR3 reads CASSQNRGIGGYTF. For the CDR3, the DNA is TGTGCCAGCAGCCAAAACAGGGGGATCGGGGGCTACACCTTC.

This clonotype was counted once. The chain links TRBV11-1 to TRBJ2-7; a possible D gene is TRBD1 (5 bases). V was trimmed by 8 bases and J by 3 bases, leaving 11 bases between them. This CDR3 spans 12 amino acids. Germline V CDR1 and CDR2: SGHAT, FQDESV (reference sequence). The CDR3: CASSAGIYEQYF. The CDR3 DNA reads TGTGCCAGCTCCGCAGGGATCTACGAGCAGTACTTC.

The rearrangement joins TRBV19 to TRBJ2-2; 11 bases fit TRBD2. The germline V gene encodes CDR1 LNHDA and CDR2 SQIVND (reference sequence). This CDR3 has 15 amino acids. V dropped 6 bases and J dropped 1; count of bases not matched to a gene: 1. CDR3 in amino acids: CASRGTSGNTGELFF. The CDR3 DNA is TGTGCCAGTAGGGGGACTAGCGGGAACACCGGGGAGCTGTTTTTT.

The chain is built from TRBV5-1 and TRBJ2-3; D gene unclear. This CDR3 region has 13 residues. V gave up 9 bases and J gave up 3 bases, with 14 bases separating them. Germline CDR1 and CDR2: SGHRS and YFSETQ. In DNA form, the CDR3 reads TGCGCCACCCAAGGTGGCCTAACAGATACGCAGTATTTT. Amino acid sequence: CATQGGLTDTQYF.

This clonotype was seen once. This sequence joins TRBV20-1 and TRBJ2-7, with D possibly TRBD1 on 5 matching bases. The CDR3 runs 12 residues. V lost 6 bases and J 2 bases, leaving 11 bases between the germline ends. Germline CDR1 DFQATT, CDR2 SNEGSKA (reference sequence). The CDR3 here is CSASRGTYEQYF. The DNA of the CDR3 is TGCAGTGCAAGTAGGGGTACCTACGAGCAGTACTTC.

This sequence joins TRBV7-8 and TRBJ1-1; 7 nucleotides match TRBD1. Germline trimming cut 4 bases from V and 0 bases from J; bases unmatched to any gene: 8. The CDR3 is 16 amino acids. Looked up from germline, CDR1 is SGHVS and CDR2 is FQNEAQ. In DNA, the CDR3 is TGTGCCAGCAGCTCGCCCCTAACAGGGGTGAACACTGAAGCTTTCTTT. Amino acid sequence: CASSSPLTGVNTEAFF.

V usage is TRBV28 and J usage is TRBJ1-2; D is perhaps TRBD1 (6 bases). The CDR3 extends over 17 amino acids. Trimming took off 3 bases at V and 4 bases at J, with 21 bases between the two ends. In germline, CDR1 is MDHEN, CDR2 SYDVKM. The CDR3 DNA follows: TGTGCCAGCAGTTTGGGGGGAGAGCAGGGGATCCTCTATGGCTACACCTTC. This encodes CASSLGGEQGILYGYTF.

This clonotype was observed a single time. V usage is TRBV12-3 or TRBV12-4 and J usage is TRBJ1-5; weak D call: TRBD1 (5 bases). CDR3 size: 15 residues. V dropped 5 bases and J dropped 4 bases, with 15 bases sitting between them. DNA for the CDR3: TGTGCCAGCAGTCCTAACATGGGGGAAAATCAGCCCCAGCATTTT. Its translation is CASSPNMGENQPQHF.